These 15 T cell receptor beta chains share one sample of origin, sequenced in a study of blood T cell repertoires in COVID-19. The assay was immunoSEQ multiplex PCR, and TCRdb's table has in-frame clones only and misses some. The table shows approximately 500,000 clones, with roughly 88% occurring only once. The material sequenced was peripheral blood. Receptors were obtained from a human donor in a cohort sampled during active COVID-19.

The rearrangement links TRBV29-1 to TRBJ1-1, with TRBD1 matching over 7 bases. Losses at the gene ends were 3 bases for V and 2 bases for J; bases not matched to a gene: 6. CDR1 and CDR2 (germline): SQVTM, ANQGSEA. The CDR3 covers 14 residues. In DNA form, the CDR3 reads TGCAGCGTTGATCCCGGACAGGCAAACACTGAAGCTTTCTTT. Translation gives CSVDPGQANTEAFF.

This clone was seen once. This chain uses TRBV10-2 with TRBJ1-1, with 9 bases identical to TRBD1. Germline V lookup: CDR1 WSHSY, CDR2 SAAADI. The V segment lost 7 bases and the J segment 6 bases; nucleotides outside the gene matches: 6. This CDR3 has 13 amino acids. This CDR3 is CASKTGGVAEAFF. The CDR3 DNA sequence: TGCGCCAGCAAAACAGGGGGCGTCGCTGAAGCTTTCTTT.

This clone was found a few times. The chain couples TRBV6-6 to TRBJ2-7; 10 positions match TRBD1. Germline trimming cut 0 bases from V and 7 bases from J; bases unmatched to any gene: 9. Germline assignment: CDR1 MNHNY and CDR2 SVGAGI (reference sequence). The CDR3 has 16 residues. The CDR3 DNA is TGTGCCAGCAGTTACTCGACGGGACAGGGGTCCGAGGAGCAGTACTTC. Translating gives CASSYSTGQGSEEQYF.

The J gene is TRBJ1-6, the V gene TRBV12-3 or TRBV12-4; perhaps TRBD1 as D (6 bases). The CDR3 spans 13 residues. V lost 5 bases, J lost 9 bases, and 11 bases lay in between. The CDR3 protein is CASSPLGGSPLHF. The CDR3 DNA is TGTGCCAGCAGTCCCTTAGGGGGTTCACCCCTCCACTTT.

The gene calls are TRBV12-5 and TRBJ1-1, with D possibly being TRBD1 (6 bases). CDR1 and CDR2 (germline): LGHNT, FRNRAP. V dropped 6 bases and J dropped 1 base, with 21 bases sitting between them. CDR3 size: 17 residues. The CDR3 sequence: CASGPRRGRTSNTEAFF. The CDR3 bases are TGTGCTAGTGGCCCCCGCAGGGGTCGAACCTCGAACACTGAAGCTTTCTTT.

This clone has just one count. This chain links TRBV6-6 with TRBJ1-2, with D possibly matching TRBD1 (5 bases). V gave up 6 bases and J gave up 2 bases, with 16 bases separating them. This CDR3 has 15 residues. Germline V gene data show CDR1 as MNHNY and CDR2 as SVGAGI (reference sequence). This chain's CDR3 is CASRIHPTVNYGYTF. The CDR3 DNA follows: TGTGCCAGCAGAATCCACCCGACAGTGAACTATGGCTACACCTTC.

CDR3 bases: TGTGCCAGAAGCTTGAAAGGACAGGGCTATGGCTACACCTTC. This encodes CARSLKGQGYGYTF. The chain recombines TRBV5-3 with TRBJ1-2, with 8 positions matching TRBD1. TRBV5-3 is labeled an ORF, and its function is uncertain. The CDR3 loop spans 14 amino acids. Trimming removed 1 base from V and 4 bases from J; junction bases left unmatched: 3.

The V call is TRBV1, the J call TRBJ2-5; TRBD2 was called by the table and not checked on the DNA. TRBV1 is a pseudogene segment. This CDR3 spans 17 amino acids. The CDR3 region is CTSSLGRRECSQETQYF. The CDR3, as DNA: TGCACCAGCAGCCTCGGCCGGCGGGAGTGCAGCCAAGAGACCCAGTACTTC.

This clone was counted many times. The V gene is TRBV24-1, the J gene TRBJ2-1; maybe TRBD1 (5 bases). CDR3 length: 12 amino acids. Germline loops: CDR1 KGHDR, CDR2 SFDVKD. The germline V and J ends were trimmed by 5 bases and 4 bases, with 5 bases remaining between them. CDR3 region: CATSAGYNEQFF. Written as DNA, the CDR3 is TGTGCCACCAGTGCAGGGTACAATGAGCAGTTCTTC.

This clone showed up just once. The rearrangement uses TRBV10-3 and TRBJ1-5; D not resolved. Trimming pared 0 bases from V and 0 bases from J, leaving 9 bases between. The CDR3 loop spans 16 amino acids. Germline V gene lookup returns CDR1 ENHRY and CDR2 SYGVKD. CDR3 DNA: TGTGCCATCAGTGAGTCCCTGGACTATAGCAATCAGCCCCAGCATTTT. It specifies CAISESLDYSNQPQHF.

The chain carries TRBV7-3 and TRBJ1-1, with D unresolved. Deletions cut 4 bases from V and 3 bases from J, with 9 bases between. CDR1 SGHTA and CDR2 FQGTGA come from the germline V gene. This CDR3 spans 13 amino acids. CDR3 DNA sequence: TGTGCCAGCAGCTCATCAGCGTACACTGAAGCTTTCTTT. Its translation: CASSSSAYTEAFF.

This rearrangement joins TRBV6-5 to TRBJ1-2; D ambiguous. Germline V lookup: CDR1 MNHEY, CDR2 SVGAGI. The CDR3 consists of 14 residues. V was shortened by 6 bases and J by 1 base, with 12 bases between the two germline ends. This chain's CDR3 is CASRLSGGNYGYTF. CDR3 DNA sequence: TGTGCCAGCAGACTGTCTGGCGGTAACTATGGCTACACCTTC.

This chain connects TRBV6-2 or TRBV6-3 to TRBJ2-5, with D maybe TRBD2 (6 bases). Per the germline V gene, CDR1 is MNHEY and CDR2 is SVGEGT. The CDR3 sequence is 15 residues long. Trimming left V 0 bases short and J 5 bases short, with 13 bases between. The CDR3 loop reads CASSYSEGRRETQYF. CDR3 in DNA: TGTGCCAGCAGTTACTCGGAGGGGCGCAGGGAGACCCAGTACTTC.

This clone was detected once. The chain has TRBV28 and TRBJ2-2; D not certain. CDR3 length: 11 residues. CDR1 is MDHEN and CDR2 is SYDVKM in the germline V gene. Trimming took off 10 bases at V and 12 bases at J, with 15 bases between the two ends. The CDR3 spells CATLYEVQLFF. CDR3 bases: TGTGCCACCCTCTATGAGGTCCAGCTGTTTTTT.

This rearrangement joins TRBV7-2 to TRBJ2-7; 8 bases map to TRBD2. V was pared by 1 base and J by 3 bases, with 8 bases of the junction left unmatched. Germline-derived CDR1 and CDR2 are SGHTA and FQGNSA. The CDR3 runs to 16 residues. The CDR3 DNA sequence: TGTGCCAGCAGCTTAGTTCCCGGGGGGGGAAGCTACGAGCAGTACTTC. It codes for CASSLVPGGGSYEQYF.